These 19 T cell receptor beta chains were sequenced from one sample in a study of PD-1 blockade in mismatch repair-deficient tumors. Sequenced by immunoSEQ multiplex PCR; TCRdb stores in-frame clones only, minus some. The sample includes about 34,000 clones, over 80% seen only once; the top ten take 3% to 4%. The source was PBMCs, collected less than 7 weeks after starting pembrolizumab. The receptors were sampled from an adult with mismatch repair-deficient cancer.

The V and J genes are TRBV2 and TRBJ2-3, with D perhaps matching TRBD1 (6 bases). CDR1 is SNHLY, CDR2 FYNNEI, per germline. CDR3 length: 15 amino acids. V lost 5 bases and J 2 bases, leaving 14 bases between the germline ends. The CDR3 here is CASSLQGGPTDTQYF. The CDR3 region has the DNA TGTGCCAGCAGTTTACAGGGTGGACCCACAGATACGCAGTATTTT. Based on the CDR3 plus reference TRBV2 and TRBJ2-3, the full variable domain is EPEVTQTPSHQVTQMGQEVILRCVPISNHLYFYWYRQILGQKVEFLVSFYNNEISEKSEIFDDQFSVERPDGSNFTLKIRSTKLEDSAMYFCASSLQGGPTDTQYFGPGTRLTVL.

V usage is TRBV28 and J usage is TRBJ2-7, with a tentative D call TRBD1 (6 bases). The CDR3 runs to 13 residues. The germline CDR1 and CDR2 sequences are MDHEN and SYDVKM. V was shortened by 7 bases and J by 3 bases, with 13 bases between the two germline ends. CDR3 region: CASTSGVSYEQYF. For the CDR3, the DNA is TGTGCCAGCACCTCAGGGGTGAGCTACGAGCAGTACTTC.

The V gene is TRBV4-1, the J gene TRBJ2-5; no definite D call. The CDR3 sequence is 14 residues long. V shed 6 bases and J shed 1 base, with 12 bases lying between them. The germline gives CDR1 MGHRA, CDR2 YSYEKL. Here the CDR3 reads CASSLRAAQETQYF. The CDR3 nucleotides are TGCGCCAGCAGTCTCCGCGCCGCCCAAGAGACCCAGTACTTC.

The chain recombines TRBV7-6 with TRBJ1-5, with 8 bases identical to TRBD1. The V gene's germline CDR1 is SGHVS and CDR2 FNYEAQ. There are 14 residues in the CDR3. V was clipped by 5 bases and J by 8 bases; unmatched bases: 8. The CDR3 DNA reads TGTGCCAGCAGCCTCTCAGGGGGCGAGGAGCCCCAGCATTTT. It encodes CASSLSGGEEPQHF. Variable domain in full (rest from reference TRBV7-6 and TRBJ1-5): GAGVSQSPRYKVTKRGQDVALRCDPISGHVSLYWYRQALGQGPEFLTYFNYEAQQDKSGLPNDRFSAERPEGSISTLTIQRTEQRDSAMYRCASSLSGGEEPQHFGDGTRLSIL.

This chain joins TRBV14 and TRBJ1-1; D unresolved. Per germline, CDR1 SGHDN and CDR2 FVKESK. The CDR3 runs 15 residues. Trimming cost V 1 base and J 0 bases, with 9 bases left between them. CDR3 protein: CASSQVGLMNTEAFF. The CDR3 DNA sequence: TGTGCCAGCAGCCAAGTCGGGTTAATGAACACTGAAGCTTTCTTT.

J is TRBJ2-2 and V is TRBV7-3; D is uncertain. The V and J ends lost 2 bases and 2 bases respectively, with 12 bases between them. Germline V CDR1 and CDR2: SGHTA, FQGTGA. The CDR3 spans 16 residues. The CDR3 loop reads CASSLQVAANTGELFF. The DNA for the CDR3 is TGTGCCAGCAGCTTACAAGTAGCAGCTAACACCGGGGAGCTGTTTTTT.

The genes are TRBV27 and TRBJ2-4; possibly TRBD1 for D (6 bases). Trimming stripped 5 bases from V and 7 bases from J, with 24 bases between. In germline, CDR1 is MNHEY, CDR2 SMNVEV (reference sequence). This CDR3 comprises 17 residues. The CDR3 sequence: CASSRAPATLQGNIQYF. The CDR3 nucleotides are TGTGCCAGCAGTCGAGCCCCCGCGACCCTCCAGGGGAACATTCAGTACTTC.

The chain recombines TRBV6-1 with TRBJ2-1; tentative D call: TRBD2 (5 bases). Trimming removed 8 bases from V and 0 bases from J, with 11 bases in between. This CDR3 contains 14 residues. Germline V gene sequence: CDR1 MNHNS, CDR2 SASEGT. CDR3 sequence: CASGNGLSYNEQFF. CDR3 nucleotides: TGTGCCAGCGGCAATGGACTCTCCTACAATGAGCAGTTCTTC.

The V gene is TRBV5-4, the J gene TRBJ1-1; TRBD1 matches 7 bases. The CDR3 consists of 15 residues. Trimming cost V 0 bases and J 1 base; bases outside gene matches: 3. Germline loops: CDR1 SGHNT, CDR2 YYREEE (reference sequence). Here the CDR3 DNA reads TGTGCCAGCAGCTTGGTGGGGACAGAGAACACTGAAGCTTTCTTT. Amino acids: CASSLVGTENTEAFF.

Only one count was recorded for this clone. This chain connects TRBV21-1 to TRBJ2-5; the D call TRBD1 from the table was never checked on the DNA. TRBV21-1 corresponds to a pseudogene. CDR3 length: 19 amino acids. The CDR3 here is CASSKSGGCDFGPEETQYF. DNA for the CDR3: TGTGCCAGCAGCAAATCAGGGGGCTGTGATTTCGGGCCCGAAGAGACCCAGTACTTC.

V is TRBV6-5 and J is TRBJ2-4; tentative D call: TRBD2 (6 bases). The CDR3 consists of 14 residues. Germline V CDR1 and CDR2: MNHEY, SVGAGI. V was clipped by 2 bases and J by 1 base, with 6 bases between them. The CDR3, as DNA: TGTGCCAGCAGTTACGGAGGGGCCAAAAACATTCAGTACTTC. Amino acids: CASSYGGAKNIQYF.

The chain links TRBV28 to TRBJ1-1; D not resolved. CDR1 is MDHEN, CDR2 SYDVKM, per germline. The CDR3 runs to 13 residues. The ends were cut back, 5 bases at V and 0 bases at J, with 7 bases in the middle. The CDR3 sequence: CASSHPMNTEAFF. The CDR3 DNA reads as TGTGCCAGCAGTCATCCCATGAACACTGAAGCTTTCTTT.

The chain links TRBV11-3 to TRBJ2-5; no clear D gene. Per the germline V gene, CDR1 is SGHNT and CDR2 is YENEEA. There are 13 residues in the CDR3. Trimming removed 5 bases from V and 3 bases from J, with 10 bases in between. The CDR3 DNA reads TGTGCCAGCAGCCGTCGGGTTGAAGAGACCCAGTACTTC. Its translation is CASSRRVEETQYF.

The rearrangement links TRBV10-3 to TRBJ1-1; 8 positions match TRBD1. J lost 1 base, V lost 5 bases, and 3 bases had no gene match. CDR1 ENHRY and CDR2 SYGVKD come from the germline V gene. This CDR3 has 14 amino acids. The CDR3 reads CAISLQGGNTEAFF. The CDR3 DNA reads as TGTGCCATCAGTCTACAGGGGGGGAACACTGAAGCTTTCTTT.

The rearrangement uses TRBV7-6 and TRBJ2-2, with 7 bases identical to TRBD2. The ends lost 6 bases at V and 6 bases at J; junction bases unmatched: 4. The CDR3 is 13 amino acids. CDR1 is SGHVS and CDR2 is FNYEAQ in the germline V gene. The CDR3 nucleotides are TGTGCCAGCAGTCCGAGCGGGGCCGGGGAGCTGTTTTTT. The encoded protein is CASSPSGAGELFF.

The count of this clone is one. This CDR3 is CASSVDRGEGIQYF. The CDR3 DNA sequence: TGTGCCAGCAGCGTCGACAGGGGAGAGGGCATTCAGTACTTC. V usage is TRBV7-2 and J usage is TRBJ2-4, with 8 bases fitting TRBD1. Trimming at V came to 5 bases and at J to 9 bases, leaving 9 bases not matched to a gene. Germline assignment: CDR1 SGHTA and CDR2 FQGNSA. This CDR3 contains 14 residues.

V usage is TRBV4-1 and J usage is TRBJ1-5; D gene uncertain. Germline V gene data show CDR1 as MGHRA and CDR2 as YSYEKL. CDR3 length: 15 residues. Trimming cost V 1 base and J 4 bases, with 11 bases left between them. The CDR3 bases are TGCGCCAGCAGCCAAGGAGTCCTATGGAATCAGCCCCAGCATTTT. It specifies CASSQGVLWNQPQHF.

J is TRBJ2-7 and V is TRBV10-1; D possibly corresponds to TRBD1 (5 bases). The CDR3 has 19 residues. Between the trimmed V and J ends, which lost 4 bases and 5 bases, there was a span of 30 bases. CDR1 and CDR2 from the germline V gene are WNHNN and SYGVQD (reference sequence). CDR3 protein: CASSANHAGHRPFPDEQYF. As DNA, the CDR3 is TGCGCCAGCAGTGCTAACCATGCTGGACACCGTCCCTTTCCGGACGAGCAGTACTTC.

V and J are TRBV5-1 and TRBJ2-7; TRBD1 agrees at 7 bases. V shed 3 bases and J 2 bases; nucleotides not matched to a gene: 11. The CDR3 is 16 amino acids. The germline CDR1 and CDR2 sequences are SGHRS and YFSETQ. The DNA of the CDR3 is TGCGCCAGCAGCTCGGACGGGACAGTTCGTGCCTACGAGCAGTACTTC. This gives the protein CASSSDGTVRAYEQYF. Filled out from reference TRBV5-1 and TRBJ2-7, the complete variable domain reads KAGVTQTPRYLIKTRGQQVTLSCSPISGHRSVSWYQQTPGQGLQFLFEYFSETQRNKGNFPGRFSGRQFSNSRSEMNVSTLELGDSALYLCASSSDGTVRAYEQYFGPGTRLTVT.